This T cell receptor beta chain stems from a study of shared clonotypes between healthy human individuals. Data came from immunoSEQ multiplex PCR; TCRdb stores just in-frame clones and leaves some out. The sample has fewer than 2.5 million clones; approximately 93% are singletons. Study-wide findings and caveats: Only blood was sampled, and tissue TCR repertoires likely differ from blood ones. On the whole, naive subsets had larger estimated richness than memory subsets had.

A note on this clone: What it recognizes is unknown.

CDR1 is MNHNS, CDR2 SASEGT, per germline. The CDR3 spans 13 residues. V was clipped by 4 bases and J by 7 bases, with 11 bases between them. The sequence was collected from a man aged 18 to 29 in good health. Some clones in this sample may be carry-over from other donors' samples. The V and J genes are TRBV6-1 and TRBJ2-1; D is possibly TRBD1 (5 bases). Input material: naive CD4+ T cells from PBMCs. Specified subset: CD45RA+ positively selected. The CDR3 is CASSVVGRNEQFF. CDR3 in DNA: TGTGCCAGCAGTGTGGTGGGGCGTAATGAGCAGTTCTTC.